This entry describes one T cell receptor beta chain. What it binds is not known. These data come from a study of beta chain features in type 1 diabetes. The study, taken as a whole, reports: All four CD4+ subsets of Type 1 diabetes patients contained TCRB CDR3s that were moderately but significantly shorter.

Expressed TCRB transcripts were sequenced after all isolated RNA was converted to cDNA. Data came from immunoSEQ multiplex PCR; TCRdb stores just in-frame clones and leaves some out. The sample carries around 58,000 clones, around 63% recorded once. CD45RO/CCR7/CD25/CD127/CD95/CD27 separated CD4+ naive, central memory, regulatory and stem cell-like memory cells by sorting. V dropped 2 bases and J dropped 5 bases, with 16 bases sitting between them. Germline CDR1 is SGHRS and CDR2 is YFSETQ. There are 15 residues in the CDR3. The source of this sequence is a woman between 18 and 29 years old in good health. The chain has TRBV5-1 and TRBJ1-1, with a tentative D call TRBD1 (5 bases). Material for sequencing was Tregs from blood. The CDR3 region has the DNA TGCGCCAGCAGCTTCTCCGGCAGGGAAAGGACTGAAGCTTTCTTT. Protein sequence: CASSFSGRERTEAFF.